The TCR beta chain described here comes from a study of shared clonotypes between healthy human individuals. General study findings and limits: Generally, naive subsets came out with larger estimated richness than memory subsets.

Notes on this clone: Its antigen is unknown.

This was a deep-level run. Sequencing used immunoSEQ multiplex PCR; TCRdb keeps in-frame clones, though not all of them. The repertoire holds around 2,100,000 clones, with around 96% as singletons. V gave up 2 bases and J gave up 6 bases, with 11 bases separating them. The CDR3 contains 13 residues. CDR1 MGHRA and CDR2 YSYEKL come from the germline V gene. Terminally differentiated effector memory CD45RA+ cells were left out of the naive CD8 fraction, which was CD45RO-negative and positively selected for CCR7. Every donor was a Caucasian adult from Nashville, Tennessee. Sequencing was performed on naive CD8+ T cells sorted from blood. The sequence was collected from a man aged 18 to 30 in good health. V gene TRBV4-1 combines with J gene TRBJ2-7; D is unclear. For the CDR3, the DNA is TGCGCCAGCAGCCAAAGCCCCGGCCGCGAGCAGTACTTC. This encodes CASSQSPGREQYF.